This T cell receptor beta chain is from a study of T cell responses to AZD1222 COVID-19 vaccine. The study, taken as a whole, reports: Vaccine-related CD4 TCRs covered spike, predominating at 160-218 and 743-854. Elevations in Spike-specific TCR breadth and depth followed administration of two AZD1222 doses. Baseline seropositivity characterized only six AZD1222 recipients. Donors, mostly white British, included more females; clonal diversity was possibly underestimated.

Concerning this clone itself: Its cognate antigen is unknown.

Some clones are missing from TCRdb's copy, which holds only in-frame ones; the method was immunoSEQ multiplex PCR. Here the sample spans 80,000 to 90,000 clones, 90% to 95% being singletons. The CDR3 is 14 amino acids. The germline V gene encodes CDR1 SGHTA and CDR2 FQGNSA. The V gene lost 6 bases and the J gene lost 8 bases, with 16 bases spanning the gap. The TCR comes from an adult in good health. Source: peripheral blood, taken on day 0 of MenACWY control vaccination. The rearrangement uses TRBV7-2 and TRBJ1-4, with D tentatively TRBD1 (5 bases). DNA for the CDR3: TGTGCCAGCAGTCTCCCCGGGGCGAGAGAAAAACTGTTTTTT. Its translation: CASSLPGAREKLFF.